Ten or more counts support the clone carrying this T cell receptor beta chain. Authors of the study amplified TCR beta CDR3 regions from RNA transcripts. When the TCR CDR3 underwent first-round RT-PCR, the HTBI primer set was used. TCRdb reprocessed the multiplex PCR reads with MiXCR, giving one entry per CDR3 protein. The sample holds a few hundred thousand distinct CDR3 sequences, around 15% seen once. The V gene end was trimmed by 0 bases and the J gene end by 7 bases; junction bases not matched to a gene: 11. Germline-derived CDR1 and CDR2 are MNHNY and SVGAGI (reference sequence). This CDR3 is 17 amino acids long. These data originate in a study of T cells in Graves' hyperthyroidism and ophthalmopathy.

Input material: blood. The TCR was taken from a woman aged 25 to 39 with Graves' ophthalmopathy. The chain joins TRBV6-6 to TRBJ2-2; TRBD1 aligns across 7 bases. CDR3 nucleotide sequence: TGTGCCAGCAGTTACTCAGGGGGCAATGCTGTTGGCGGGGAGCTGTTTTTT. Encoded protein: CASSYSGGNAVGGELFF.